These 17 T cell receptor beta chains were sequenced from one sample in a study of blood T cell repertoires in COVID-19. Using immunoSEQ multiplex PCR, the repertoire was profiled, and TCRdb retains in-frame clones only, with some absent. The profile shows about 20,000 clones, around 89% of them singletons. Material: peripheral blood. These receptors all stem from a woman aged 55-70 years with active COVID-19.

This clone was observed a few times. The rearrangement uses TRBV6-5 and TRBJ1-1; D uncertain. Trimming stripped 6 bases from V and 5 bases from J, with 4 bases between. This CDR3 has 10 residues. Germline CDR1 is MNHEY and CDR2 is SVGAGI. CDR3 DNA: TGTGCCAGCAGGAGGACTGAAGCTTTCTTT. It is translated as CASRRTEAFF.

The V call is TRBV6-1, the J call TRBJ1-5; no clear D gene. CDR3 size: 15 residues. The V end was cut by 1 base, the J end by 3 bases, with 10 bases between. CDR1 is MNHNS and CDR2 is SASEGT in the germline V gene. CDR3 DNA sequence: TGTGCCAGCAGTGAAGAGGAGGGCAACAATCAGCCCCAGCATTTT. Translating gives CASSEEEGNNQPQHF.

The chain combines TRBV18 with TRBJ1-1, with D unclear. This CDR3 is built from 13 residues. CDR1 is KGHSH, CDR2 LQKENI, per germline. V was shortened by 6 bases and J by 1 base, with 9 bases between the two germline ends. CDR3 bases: TGTGCCAGCTCTTACGGTGAGAACACTGAAGCTTTCTTT. This gives the protein CASSYGENTEAFF. The full variable domain, with the rest looked up from reference TRBV18 and TRBJ1-1, is NAGVMQNPRHLVRRRGQEARLRCSPMKGHSHVYWYRQLPEEGLKFMVYLQKENIIDESGMPKERFSAEFPKEGPSILRIQQVVRGDSAAYFCASSYGENTEAFFGQGTRLTVV.

This chain joins TRBV6-6 and TRBJ2-7; no reliable D call. V shed 6 bases and J shed 3 bases, with 6 bases lying between them. CDR1 is MNHNY, CDR2 SVGAGI, per germline (reference sequence). CDR3 length: 11 residues. The DNA of the CDR3 is TGTGCCAGCAGCTTCGGCTACGAGCAGTACTTC. It translates to CASSFGYEQYF.

The chain recombines TRBV3-1 (or the pseudogene TRBV3-2) with TRBJ2-5, with D uncertain. The V end lost 4 bases, the J end lost 4 bases, and 13 bases lay between the germline ends. Germline V gene sequence: CDR1 LGHDT, CDR2 YNNKEL (reference sequence). The CDR3 totals 14 residues. The CDR3 reads CASSPPEARETQYF. In DNA form, the CDR3 reads TGTGCCAGCAGCCCCCCCGAGGCGAGAGAGACCCAGTACTTC.

The V call is TRBV28, the J call TRBJ1-5; tentative D call: TRBD1 (5 bases). Germline CDR1 reads MDHEN; CDR2 reads SYDVKM. The CDR3 totals 16 residues. The V end was cut by 1 base, the J end by 3 bases, with 13 bases between. Here the CDR3 reads CASSLLAGMNNQPQHF. Here the CDR3 DNA reads TGTGCCAGCAGTTTATTGGCAGGGATGAACAATCAGCCCCAGCATTTT.

This clone was observed a single time. This sequence joins TRBV11-2 and TRBJ2-1; 11 bases line up with TRBD2. Losses at the gene ends were 1 base for V and 5 bases for J; bases not matched to a gene: 7. Germline CDR1 and CDR2: SGHAT and FQNNGV. The CDR3 has 17 residues. The CDR3 bases are TGTGCCAGCAGCTTAGGGGTTAGCGGGGGGGCCGACAATGAGCAGTTCTTC. Protein: CASSLGVSGGADNEQFF.

This chain uses TRBV3-1 (or the pseudogene TRBV3-2) with TRBJ2-3; 8 bases are a match to TRBD1. V shed 7 bases, J shed 3 bases, and the junction held 3 bases outside the gene matches. The CDR3 consists of 13 residues. Germline-derived CDR1 and CDR2 are LGHDT and YNNKEL (reference sequence). Here the CDR3 reads CASKDRVTDTQYF. The CDR3 bases are TGTGCCAGCAAGGACAGGGTGACAGATACGCAGTATTTT.

The J gene is TRBJ2-3, the V gene TRBV1; TRBD2 is the table's D call, not checked against the DNA. TRBV1 is tagged as a pseudogene. This CDR3 has 16 amino acids. The CDR3 nucleotides read TGCACCAGCAGCCAAGACGCGGGGGGGAGCACAGATACGCAGTATTTT. It codes for CTSSQDAGGSTDTQYF.

The chain has TRBV5-1 and TRBJ2-7; D possibly corresponds to TRBD1 (5 bases). The CDR3 runs 14 residues. Between the trimmed V and J ends, which lost 2 bases and 10 bases, there was a span of 19 bases. CDR1 is SGHRS and CDR2 is YFSETQ in the germline V gene. The CDR3 sequence is CASSLQVGTTNQYF. CDR3 coding DNA: TGCGCCAGCAGCTTACAGGTCGGTACTACGAACCAGTACTTC. Using reference TRBV5-1 and TRBJ2-7 for the parts outside the CDR3, the full variable domain is KAGVTQTPRYLIKTRGQQVTLSCSPISGHRSVSWYQQTPGQGLQFLFEYFSETQRNKGNFPGRFSGRQFSNSRSEMNVSTLELGDSALYLCASSLQVGTTNQYFGPGTRLTVT.

The chain couples TRBV5-4 to TRBJ2-3, with 12 positions matching TRBD2. Germline trimming cut 7 bases from V and 5 bases from J; bases unmatched to any gene: 17. The CDR3 extends over 18 amino acids. CDR1 and CDR2 (germline): SGHNT, YYREEE (reference sequence). The CDR3 spells CASPPPGLAGGPEDTQYF. In DNA, the CDR3 is TGTGCCAGCCCCCCTCCGGGGCTAGCGGGGGGGCCGGAAGATACGCAGTATTTT.

V and J are TRBV9 and TRBJ2-3; no reliable D call. Looked up from germline, CDR1 is SGDLS and CDR2 is YYNGEE. This CDR3 has 14 amino acids. V lost 3 bases and J 4 bases, leaving 12 bases between the germline ends. This chain's CDR3 is CASSAETLADTQYF. CDR3 DNA sequence: TGTGCCAGCAGCGCGGAAACTCTAGCAGATACGCAGTATTTT.

The chain uses TRBV9 and TRBJ1-3; TRBD1 matches at 9 bases. The junction had 6 bases not matched to a gene; V was cut back by 4 bases and J by 4 bases. Germline loops: CDR1 SGDLS, CDR2 YYNGEE. The CDR3 runs 15 residues. Here the CDR3 DNA reads TGTGCCAGCAGCCAACAGGGGGCGCGGGGAAACACCATATATTTT. Translation: CASSQQGARGNTIYF. Full variable domain (outside the CDR3, taken from reference TRBV9 and TRBJ1-3): DSGVTQTPKHLITATGQRVTLRCSPRSGDLSVYWYQQSLDQGLQFLIQYYNGEERAKGNILERFSAQQFPDLHSELNLSSLELGDSALYFCASSQQGARGNTIYFGEGSWLTVV.

The V and J genes are TRBV11-3 and TRBJ2-2; TRBD2 agrees at 12 bases. The ends lost 4 bases at V and 15 bases at J; junction bases unmatched: 12. CDR3 length equals 15 residues. Germline values: CDR1 SGHNT, CDR2 YENEEA. CDR3 loop: CASSWGLAGPSEVFF. In DNA form, the CDR3 reads TGTGCCAGCAGCTGGGGACTAGCGGGCCCCAGTGAGGTGTTTTTT.

The chain carries TRBV20-1 and TRBJ2-7; TRBD1 might be the D (6 bases). Deletions cut 6 bases from V and 8 bases from J, with 14 bases between. The CDR3 covers 11 residues. The germline V gene encodes CDR1 DFQATT and CDR2 SNEGSKA (reference sequence). Written as DNA, the CDR3 is TGCAGTGCCCAGGGACAACCCCAGCAGTACTTC. The encoded protein is CSAQGQPQQYF.

The J gene is TRBJ1-1, the V gene TRBV19; 7 bases map to TRBD1. Trimming removed 4 bases from V and 8 bases from J; junction bases left unmatched: 16. Germline-derived CDR1 and CDR2 are LNHDA and SQIVND (reference sequence). This CDR3 comprises 16 residues. The CDR3 protein is CASSRVEGARSGEAFF. CDR3 DNA: TGTGCCAGTAGTAGAGTCGAGGGGGCGCGAAGTGGGGAAGCTTTCTTT.

The CDR3 reads CASTQTGDFNSPLHF. The CDR3 region has the DNA TGTGCCAGTACCCAGACAGGGGATTTTAATTCACCCCTCCACTTT. The V gene is TRBV19, the J gene TRBJ1-6; 8 positions agree with TRBD1. J lost 6 bases, V lost 7 bases, and 8 bases had no gene match. The CDR3 extends over 15 amino acids. Germline V CDR1 and CDR2: LNHDA, SQIVND (reference sequence).